The 21 T cell receptor beta chains below were found in one sample sequenced in a study of shared clonotypes between healthy human individuals. The repertoire was sequenced with immunoSEQ multiplex PCR; TCRdb's copy has only in-frame clones and lacks some. The sample carries approximately 2,300,000 clones, around 92% recorded once. Material for sequencing was naive CD4+ T cells from PBMCs. Subset given: CD45RA+ positively selected. The receptors shown here come from a man aged 18 to 30 in good health. Some clones in this sample may be carry-over from other donors' samples.

This chain joins TRBV5-1 and TRBJ2-1; 11 bases align to TRBD1. With V trimmed by 4 bases and J by 7 bases, 4 bases remained unmatched. This CDR3 contains 14 residues. Germline CDR1 reads SGHRS; CDR2 reads YFSETQ. The DNA for the CDR3 is TGCGCCAGCAGCCAGGGACAGGGGGGAAATGAGCAGTTCTTC. This encodes CASSQGQGGNEQFF.

The CDR3 nucleotides are TGTGCCAGCAGCCGCGGGAGGATTCAAGAGACCCAGTACTTC. Translating gives CASSRGRIQETQYF. V gene TRBV5-8 combines with J gene TRBJ2-5; 8 bases fit TRBD2. The CDR3 length is 14 residues. The junction had 4 bases not matched to a gene; V was cut back by 4 bases and J by 2 bases. Germline CDR1 is SGHTS and CDR2 is YDEGEE.

This clone was detected only once. The sample carries other DNA sequences with the same CDR3. This chain links TRBV6-5 with TRBJ1-4; D gene uncertain. The CDR3 length is 15 residues. V was shortened by 0 bases and J by 0 bases, with 5 bases between the two germline ends. Germline lookup yields CDR1 MNHEY and CDR2 SVGAGI. CDR3 amino acids: CASSYSGTTNEKLFF. Written as DNA, the CDR3 is TGTGCCAGCAGTTACTCAGGGACAACTAATGAAAAACTGTTTTTT.

V gene TRBV19 combines with J gene TRBJ1-2, with no clear D. This CDR3 region has 14 residues. V lost 5 bases and J 4 bases, leaving 14 bases between the germline ends. Germline V gives CDR1 LNHDA, CDR2 SQIVND (reference sequence). CDR3 loop: CASSWQDQIYGYTF. The CDR3 DNA reads as TGTGCCAGTAGTTGGCAGGACCAGATCTATGGCTACACCTTC.

The CDR3 loop is CASSVDTSGSGNEQFF. Here the CDR3 DNA reads TGCGCCAGCAGCGTAGACACTAGCGGGAGTGGCAATGAGCAGTTCTTC. The V gene is TRBV5-1, the J gene TRBJ2-1; TRBD2 matches at 11 bases. V lost 4 bases and J lost 6; bases outside the gene matches: 9. This CDR3 spans 16 amino acids. Germline V gene lookup returns CDR1 SGHRS and CDR2 YFSETQ.

This chain uses TRBV30 with TRBJ2-1; possibly TRBD2 for D (6 bases). V lost 0 bases and J 9 bases, leaving 21 bases between the germline ends. The germline V gene encodes CDR1 GTSNPN and CDR2 SVGIG (reference sequence). The CDR3 contains 16 residues. The CDR3 sequence: CAWSVPRLGRGGEQFF. The DNA of the CDR3 is TGTGCCTGGAGTGTACCTCGACTAGGACGGGGTGGTGAGCAGTTCTTC.

Of note for this clone: Other nucleotide sequences from this sample produce the same CDR3. The genes are TRBV5-1 and TRBJ2-7; weak D call: TRBD1 (5 bases). Germline V gene data show CDR1 as SGHRS and CDR2 as YFSETQ. The CDR3 contains 14 residues. Trimming stripped 3 bases from V and 0 bases from J, with 10 bases between. DNA for the CDR3: TGCGCCAGCAGCTCCAGGGTTAGCTCCTACGAGCAGTACTTC. Translated, it gives CASSSRVSSYEQYF.

The chain joins TRBV11-2 to TRBJ2-7; the D is unclear. Germline V gene lookup returns CDR1 SGHAT and CDR2 FQNNGV. Trimming stripped 0 bases from V and 1 base from J, with 10 bases between. This CDR3 region has 15 residues. In DNA form, the CDR3 reads TGTGCCAGCAGCTTAGATCGCACACCTTCCTACGAGCAGTACTTC. It is translated as CASSLDRTPSYEQYF.

On this clone itself: The sample holds other DNA sequences that translate to the same CDR3. This sequence joins TRBV18 and TRBJ1-1; D unresolved. This CDR3 has 14 residues. CDR1 is KGHSH, CDR2 LQKENI, per germline. The V end lost 3 bases, the J end lost 1 base, and 9 bases lay between the germline ends. Here the CDR3 reads CASSPVPGNTEAFF. In nucleotides, the CDR3 is TGTGCCAGCTCACCCGTCCCAGGGAACACTGAAGCTTTCTTT.

Here the CDR3 reads CASSAGDTQYF. The CDR3 nucleotides are TGTGCCAGCAGCGCGGGAGATACGCAGTATTTT. The chain joins TRBV7-9 to TRBJ2-3, with a possible D match to TRBD2 (5 bases). The CDR3 is made up of 11 amino acids. V shed 5 bases and J shed 5 bases, with 5 bases lying between them. CDR1 and CDR2 (germline): SEHNR, FQNEAQ (reference sequence).

J is TRBJ2-1 and V is TRBV28; D remains unclear. The ends were cut back, 7 bases at V and 3 bases at J, with 13 bases in the middle. Per the germline V gene, CDR1 is MDHEN and CDR2 is SYDVKM. This CDR3 has 14 residues. The chain's CDR3 is CASKTFGDYNEQFF. CDR3 in DNA: TGTGCCAGCAAGACTTTTGGGGACTACAATGAGCAGTTCTTC. Full variable domain (outside the CDR3, taken from reference TRBV28 and TRBJ2-1): DVKVTQSSRYLVKRTGEKVFLECVQDMDHENMFWYRQDPGLGLRLIYFSYDVKMKEKGDIPEGYSVSREKKERFSLILESASTNQTSMYLCASKTFGDYNEQFFGPGTRLTVL.

V gene TRBV7-3 combines with J gene TRBJ2-3; no firm D call. The CDR3 is made up of 14 amino acids. Trimming removed 1 base from V and 6 bases from J, with 11 bases in between. The V gene's germline CDR1 is SGHTA and CDR2 FQGTGA. CDR3 in amino acids: CASSLSPGSDTQYF. In DNA form, the CDR3 reads TGTGCCAGCAGCTTAAGCCCAGGTTCGGATACGCAGTATTTT.

This chain uses TRBV7-2 with TRBJ2-5; a weak D match, TRBD2 (6 bases). The V gene's germline CDR1 is SGHTA and CDR2 FQGNSA. V lost 2 bases and J 5 bases, leaving 24 bases between the germline ends. This CDR3 is 18 amino acids long. The chain's CDR3 is CASSLMSVLAEGWETQYF. In DNA, the CDR3 is TGTGCCAGCAGCTTAATGTCGGTCTTAGCGGAAGGCTGGGAGACCCAGTACTTC.

The chain links TRBV29-1 to TRBJ2-2; possible D gene TRBD2, 5 bases. Between the trimmed V and J ends, which lost 4 bases and 4 bases, there was a span of 13 bases. The CDR3 has 14 residues. From germline, CDR1 is SQVTM and CDR2 ANQGSEA. DNA for the CDR3: TGCAGCGTTGGTCGTCTAGCAGGCACCGGGGAGCTGTTTTTT. Translation: CSVGRLAGTGELFF.

V gene TRBV29-1 combines with J gene TRBJ1-1, with 9 bases fitting TRBD1. After removal of 7 bases from V and 0 bases from J, the junction contained 3 bases not matched to a gene. Germline V gives CDR1 SQVTM, CDR2 ANQGSEA. The CDR3 is 13 residues long. Here the CDR3 reads CSEDRGMNTEAFF. In DNA form, the CDR3 reads TGCAGCGAAGACAGGGGGATGAACACTGAAGCTTTCTTT. The complete variable domain, with remaining parts taken from reference TRBV29-1 and TRBJ1-1, reads SAVISQKPSRDICQRGTSLTIQCQVDSQVTMMFWYRQQPGQSLTLIATANQGSEATYESGFVIDKFPISRPNLTFSTLTVSNMSPEDSSIYLCSEDRGMNTEAFFGQGTRLTVV.

The gene calls are TRBV28 and TRBJ2-7; 9 bases are a match to TRBD1. Germline-derived CDR1 and CDR2 are MDHEN and SYDVKM. V shed 5 bases and J 6 bases; nucleotides not matched to a gene: 8. The CDR3 sequence is 14 residues long. The CDR3 protein is CASSAGTGITEQYF. The CDR3 DNA is TGTGCCAGCAGTGCCGGGACAGGGATAACCGAGCAGTACTTC.

V and J are TRBV2 and TRBJ1-5; D remains ambiguous. CDR3 length: 14 amino acids. V was shortened by 6 bases and J by 2 bases, with 11 bases between the two germline ends. CDR1 is SNHLY, CDR2 FYNNEI, per germline. In DNA, the CDR3 is TGTGCCAGCAGGCAGGACGCTGGCAATCAGCCCCAGCATTTT. Translating it yields CASRQDAGNQPQHF.

Regarding this clone: This sample also contains other DNA sequences that code for the same CDR3. The chain joins TRBV10-3 to TRBJ2-3; D tentatively fits TRBD1 or TRBD2 (6 bases each). Germline-derived CDR1 and CDR2 are ENHRY and SYGVKD. This CDR3 is 14 amino acids long. Between the trimmed V and J ends, which lost 6 bases and 1 base, there was a span of 11 bases. Here the CDR3 DNA reads TGTGCCATCAGGGGGGGCGGAGGCACAGATACGCAGTATTTT. As protein: CAIRGGGGTDTQYF.

The gene calls are TRBV10-3 and TRBJ2-7; weak D call: TRBD1 (6 bases). CDR1 ENHRY and CDR2 SYGVKD come from the germline V gene. V lost 5 bases and J 4 bases, leaving 18 bases between the germline ends. CDR3 length: 15 amino acids. The CDR3 sequence: CAISSVSAGVYEQYF. The CDR3 region has the DNA TGTGCCATCAGTTCGGTCTCGGCAGGGGTATACGAGCAGTACTTC.

V and J are TRBV7-8 and TRBJ2-1; 8 positions agree with TRBD1. CDR3 length: 15 amino acids. The V gene end was trimmed by 5 bases and the J gene end by 5 bases; junction bases not matched to a gene: 8. Germline V lookup: CDR1 SGHVS, CDR2 FQNEAQ. CDR3 DNA: TGTGCCAGCAGCCCTAGACAGGGGACGGACAATGAGCAGTTCTTC. Translating it yields CASSPRQGTDNEQFF.

The chain links TRBV28 to TRBJ1-5; D is unresolved. Trimming left V 2 bases short and J 2 bases short, with 13 bases between. CDR3 length equals 16 residues. Per the germline V gene, CDR1 is MDHEN and CDR2 is SYDVKM. DNA for the CDR3: TGTGCCAGCAGTTTAAAGCACCTAAGGGGCAATCAGCCCCAGCATTTT. It is translated as CASSLKHLRGNQPQHF.